The rows below give T cell receptor beta chains drawn from one sample of a study of cytomegalovirus exposure and HLA in healthy donors. Here immunoSEQ multiplex PCR was the method, and the copy in TCRdb shows in-frame clones only, minus some. The data show more than 90,000 clones, around 82% seen once. Specimen: PBMCs. The receptors shown here come from a woman aged 60-70 years in good health and CMV-seronegative. Both conserved end residues are part of each CDR3. The order of the fields is clone size, D gene, V gene, J gene, CDR3 protein, CDR3 DNA. A D gene is named only where the DNA matches it firmly. A row's size may be missing; if present it is once, few, many or a size class.

>NA|TRBD2|TRBV7-2|TRBJ2-7
CASSRTSGSYEQYF
TGTGCCAGCAGCCGGACTAGCGGGAGCTACGAGCAGTACTTC
>NA|TRBD2|TRBV5-1|TRBJ2-1
CASSLLGGVYNEQFF
TGCGCCAGCAGCTTACTCGGGGGGGTTTACAATGAGCAGTTCTTC
>NA|NA|TRBV6-1|TRBJ1-1
CASRWIIRGEAFF
TGTGCCAGCAGGTGGATCATAAGAGGGGAAGCTTTCTTT
>NA|NA|TRBV5-6|TRBJ1-1
CASSLDTGSPPNTEAFF
TGTGCCAGCAGCTTGGATACAGGGTCCCCACCTAACACTGAAGCTTTCTTT
>NA|NA|TRBV7-2|TRBJ1-2
CASSSSTANYGYTF
TGTGCCAGCAGCTCGTCCACAGCTAACTATGGCTACACCTTC
>NA|TRBD2|TRBV2|TRBJ2-3
CASKAGSSTDTQYF
TGTGCCAGCAAAGCGGGATCTAGCACAGATACGCAGTATTTT
>NA|NA|TRBV5-6|TRBJ1-3
CASSLRGSSSGNTIYF
TGTGCCAGCAGCTTGAGGGGCTCCAGCTCTGGAAACACCATATATTTT
>NA|NA|TRBV10-1|TRBJ1-5
CATPHETGPYQPQHF
TGCGCCACCCCCCATGAAACAGGGCCTTATCAGCCCCAGCATTTT
>once|NA|TRBV11-2|TRBJ1-1
CASSKREDEAFF
TGTGCCAGCAGCAAACGAGAGGATGAAGCTTTCTTT
>NA|TRBD1|TRBV4-3|TRBJ1-4
CASSQDRGGGEKLFF
TGCGCCAGCAGCCAGGACAGGGGAGGCGGTGAAAAACTGTTTTTT
>few|NA|TRBV6-5|TRBJ1-1
CASSNDGYSTEAFF
TGTGCCAGCAGTAACGACGGGTATTCGACTGAAGCTTTCTTT
>NA|TRBD1|TRBV5-6|TRBJ2-7
CASSLGLTGYRTYEQYF
TGTGCCAGCAGCTTGGGCCTGACAGGGTATCGGACGTACGAGCAGTACTTC
>NA|TRBD1|TRBV30|TRBJ1-1
CAWSLPGQGYTEAFF
TGTGCCTGGAGTCTACCGGGACAGGGGTACACTGAAGCTTTCTTT
>NA|TRBD2|TRBV5-4|TRBJ2-1
CASSSRLLAGPINEQFF
TGTGCCAGCAGCTCCCGGCTACTAGCGGGGCCGATTAATGAGCAGTTCTTC
>NA|NA|TRBV12-5|TRBJ1-5
CASGEDGSNQPQHF
TGTGCTAGTGGGGAGGACGGTAGCAATCAGCCCCAGCATTTT
>NA|NA|TRBV25-1|TRBJ2-2
CASSDRATGELFF
TGTGCCAGCAGTGACAGGGCCACCGGGGAGCTGTTTTTT
>NA|TRBD2|TRBV7-9|TRBJ2-7
CASSPGLAGGGEQYF
TGTGCCAGCAGCCCTGGACTAGCGGGAGGAGGAGAGCAGTACTTC
>NA|TRBD1|TRBV19|TRBJ2-5
CASSIGTGGVVETQYF
TGTGCCAGTAGTATAGGGACAGGGGGAGTCGTAGAGACCCAGTACTTC